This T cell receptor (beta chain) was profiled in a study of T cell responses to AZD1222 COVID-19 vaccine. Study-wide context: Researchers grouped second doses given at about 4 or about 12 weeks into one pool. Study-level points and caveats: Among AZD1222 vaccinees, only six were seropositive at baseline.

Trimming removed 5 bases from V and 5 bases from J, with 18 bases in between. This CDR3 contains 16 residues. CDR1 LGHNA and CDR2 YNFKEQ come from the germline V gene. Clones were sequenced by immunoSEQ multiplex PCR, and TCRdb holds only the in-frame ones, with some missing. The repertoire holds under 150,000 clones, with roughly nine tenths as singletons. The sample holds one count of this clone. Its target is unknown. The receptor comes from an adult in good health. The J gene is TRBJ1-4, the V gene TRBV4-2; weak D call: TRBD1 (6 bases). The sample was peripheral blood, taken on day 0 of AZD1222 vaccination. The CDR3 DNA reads TGTGCCAGCAGCGAGCCTGCCACAGGGAAGAATGAAAAACTGTTTTTT. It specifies CASSEPATGKNEKLFF.